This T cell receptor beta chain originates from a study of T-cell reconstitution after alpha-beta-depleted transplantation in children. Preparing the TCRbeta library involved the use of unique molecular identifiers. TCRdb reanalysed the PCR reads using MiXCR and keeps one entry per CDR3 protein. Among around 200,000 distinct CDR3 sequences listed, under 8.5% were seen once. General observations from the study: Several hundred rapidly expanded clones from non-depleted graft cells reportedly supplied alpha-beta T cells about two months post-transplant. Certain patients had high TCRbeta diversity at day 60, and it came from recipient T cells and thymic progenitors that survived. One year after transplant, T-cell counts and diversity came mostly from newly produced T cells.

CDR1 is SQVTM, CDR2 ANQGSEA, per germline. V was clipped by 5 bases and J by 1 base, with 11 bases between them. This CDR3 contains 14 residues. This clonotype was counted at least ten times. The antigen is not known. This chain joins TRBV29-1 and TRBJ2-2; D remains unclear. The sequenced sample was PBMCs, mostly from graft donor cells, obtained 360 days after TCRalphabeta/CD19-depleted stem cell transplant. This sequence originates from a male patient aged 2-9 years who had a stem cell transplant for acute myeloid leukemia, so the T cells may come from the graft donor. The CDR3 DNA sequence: TGCAGCGTTTGGAAGGACGGGAACACCGGGGAGCTGTTTTTT. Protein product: CSVWKDGNTGELFF.